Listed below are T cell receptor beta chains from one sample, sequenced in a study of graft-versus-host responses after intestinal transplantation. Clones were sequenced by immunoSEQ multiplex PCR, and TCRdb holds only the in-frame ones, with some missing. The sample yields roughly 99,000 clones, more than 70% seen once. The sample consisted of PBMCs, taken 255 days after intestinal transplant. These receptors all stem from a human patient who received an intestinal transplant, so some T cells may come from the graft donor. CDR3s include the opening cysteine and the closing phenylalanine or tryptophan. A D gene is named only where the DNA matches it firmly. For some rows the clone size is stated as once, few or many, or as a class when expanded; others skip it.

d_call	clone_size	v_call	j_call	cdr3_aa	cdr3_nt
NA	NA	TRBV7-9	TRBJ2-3	CASSLSGWGTDTQYF	TGTGCCAGCAGCTTATCAGGGTGGGGCACAGATACGCAGTATTTT
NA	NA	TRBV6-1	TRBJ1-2	CASSEAWTAGYGYTF	TGTGCCAGCAGTGAAGCGTGGACAGCGGGCTATGGCTACACCTTC
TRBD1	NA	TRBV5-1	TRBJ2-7	CASRTGSSYEQYF	TGCGCCAGCAGGACAGGGAGCTCCTACGAGCAGTACTTC
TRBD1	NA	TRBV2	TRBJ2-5	CASRDGQGARGETQYF	TGTGCCAGCAGGGATGGACAGGGGGCCAGGGGGGAGACCCAGTACTTC
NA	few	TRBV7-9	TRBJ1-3	CASSLVGGRNTIYF	TGTGCCAGCAGCTTAGTGGGCGGTCGAAACACCATATATTTT
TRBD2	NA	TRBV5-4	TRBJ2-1	CASSLATSGNNEQFF	TGTGCCAGCAGCTTGGCGACTAGCGGTAACAATGAGCAGTTCTTC
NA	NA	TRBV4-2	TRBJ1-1	CASSQGLAAFF	TGTGCCAGCAGCCAAGGACTGGCAGCTTTCTTT
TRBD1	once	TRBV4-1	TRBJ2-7	CASSQTSGTGTEQYF	TGCGCCAGCAGCCAGACTTCCGGGACAGGGACCGAGCAGTACTTC
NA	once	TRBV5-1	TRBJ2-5	CASSPGPGAQETQYF	TGCGCCAGCAGCCCGGGCCCAGGGGCCCAAGAGACCCAGTACTTC
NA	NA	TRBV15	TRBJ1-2	CATSREARSYGYTF	TGTGCCACCAGCAGAGAGGCCAGGAGCTATGGCTACACCTTC
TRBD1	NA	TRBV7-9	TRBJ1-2	CASSPDRACYGYAF	TGTGCCAGCAGCCCCGACAGGGCGTGCTATGGCTACGCCTTC
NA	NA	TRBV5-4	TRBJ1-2	CASSVIGTPYGYTF	TGTGCCAGCAGTGTCATAGGGACACCGTATGGCTACACCTTC
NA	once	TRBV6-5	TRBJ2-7	CASSYSGTSYEQYF	TGTGCCAGCAGTTACTCCGGGACCTCCTACGAGCAGTACTTC
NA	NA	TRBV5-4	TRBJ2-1	CASSLGEGGANEQFF	TGTGCCAGCAGCTTGGGCGAAGGGGGTGCAAATGAGCAGTTCTTC
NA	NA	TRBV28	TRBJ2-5	CASSLYVSAETQYF	TGTGCCAGCAGTTTATACGTTAGCGCGGAGACCCAGTACTTC
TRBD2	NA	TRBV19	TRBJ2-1	CASSISGGPHEQFF	TGTGCCAGTAGTATCAGCGGGGGGCCCCATGAGCAGTTCTTC
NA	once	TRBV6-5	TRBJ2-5	CASANHRGGRETQYF	TGTGCCAGCGCCAACCACAGGGGGGGTAGGGAGACCCAGTACTTC
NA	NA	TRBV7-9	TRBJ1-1	CASSLYGGGGHTEAFF	TGTGCCAGCAGCTTATACGGTGGGGGTGGTCACACTGAAGCTTTCTTT
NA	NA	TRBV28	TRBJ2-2	CASSQNTGELFF	TGTGCCAGCAGCCAAAACACCGGGGAGCTGTTTTTT
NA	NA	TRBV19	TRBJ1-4	CASSIEGRSEKLFF	TGTGCCAGTAGTATAGAGGGACGTAGCGAAAAACTGTTTTTT
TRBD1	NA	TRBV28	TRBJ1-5	CASSPGDRAEPQHF	TGTGCCAGCAGCCCTGGGGACAGGGCGGAGCCCCAGCATTTT